Listed below are T cell receptor beta chains from one sample, sequenced in a study of T cells after yellow fever vaccination. TCRdb fed the 5' RACE reads into MiXCR, producing one record per CDR3 protein. In the table there are more than 300,000 distinct CDR3 sequences, around 10% of which are singletons. The material sequenced was CD4+ T cells sorted from PBMCs, taken 45 days after the yellow fever booster vaccination. The receptors derive from a man younger than 35 who received the YFV17D yellow fever vaccine. CDR3s include the opening cysteine and the closing phenylalanine or tryptophan. A D gene is named only where the DNA matches it firmly. Size values are once, few and many counts, or a class for expanded clones, and some rows have none.

d_call clone_size j_call v_call cdr3_aa cdr3_nt
. . TRBJ2-5 TRBV20-1 CSASKAGEETQYF TGCAGTGCTAGTAAGGCAGGGGAAGAGACCCAGTACTTC
TRBD2 many TRBJ2-5 TRBV5-1 CASSSRTSGGVSETQYF TGCGCCAGCAGCTCCAGGACTAGCGGGGGAGTAAGCGAGACCCAGTACTTC
. . TRBJ2-7 TRBV18 CASSQLGLRQYEQYF TGTGCCAGCTCCCAATTGGGGCTCCGACAGTACGAGCAGTACTTC
. many TRBJ2-4 TRBV20-1 CSATGLAKNIQYF TGCAGTGCTACAGGGCTAGCCAAAAACATTCAGTACTTC
TRBD2 . TRBJ2-3 TRBV10-3 CAISEPSGDRTDTQYF TGTGCCATCAGTGAACCGAGCGGGGACCGCACAGATACGCAGTATTTT
TRBD1 . TRBJ1-2 TRBV29-1 CSNRGDGYTF TGCAGTAACAGGGGGGATGGCTACACCTTC
. few TRBJ1-2 TRBV11-2 CASSLIRGIYTF TGTGCCAGCAGCTTAATTCGTGGCATCTACACCTTC
TRBD1 . TRBJ1-1 TRBV10-2 CASTDRRGEAFF TGCGCCAGCACGGACAGGCGGGGAGAAGCTTTCTTT
TRBD1 . TRBJ1-6 TRBV5-1 CASSLARGTGDSPLHF TGCGCCAGCAGCTTGGCTCGTGGGACAGGCGATTCACCCCTCCACTTT
TRBD1 . TRBJ1-5 TRBV6-2/TRBV6-3 CASHPPGRGDQPQHF TGTGCCAGCCATCCCCCGGGCAGGGGGGATCAGCCCCAGCATTTT
TRBD2 few TRBJ2-2 TRBV14 CASSQDLAGSGELFF TGTGCCAGCAGCCAAGATTTAGCGGGATCCGGGGAGCTGTTTTTT
. many TRBJ2-3 TRBV12-3/TRBV12-4 CATADGGTDTQYF TGTGCAACGGCGGACGGGGGCACAGATACGCAGTATTTT
. . TRBJ1-6 TRBV7-2 CASSLAPQQPLHF TGTGCCAGCAGCTTAGCTCCCCAACAGCCCCTCCACTTT
. . TRBJ2-2 TRBV7-2 CASSSTLAGELFF TGTGCCAGCAGCTCCACCTTAGCCGGGGAGCTGTTTTTT
. few TRBJ2-5 TRBV15 CATSSGGLTTETQYF TGTGCCACCAGCAGCGGGGGGCTGACTACGGAGACCCAGTACTTC
TRBD1 . TRBJ1-2 TRBV5-8 CASSLQGAYYGYTF TGTGCCAGCAGTCTACAGGGGGCATACTATGGCTACACCTTC
. few TRBJ1-1 TRBV28 CASSRGSANTEAFF TGTGCCAGCAGCCGGGGGTCAGCTAACACTGAAGCTTTCTTT
TRBD2 . TRBJ2-3 TRBV19 CASSIERGAFTDTQYF TGTGCCAGTAGTATAGAGCGGGGGGCCTTCACAGATACGCAGTATTTT
. . TRBJ1-2 TRBV28 CASSLAGINYGYTF TGTGCCAGCAGTTTAGCAGGGATTAACTATGGCTACACCTTC
. . TRBJ2-2 TRBV7-9 CASSLSIREDTGELFF TGTGCCAGCAGCTTGTCGATCAGGGAGGACACCGGGGAGCTGTTTTTT
. . TRBJ2-1 TRBV12-3/TRBV12-4 CASSLNSRGLHNEQFF TGTGCCAGCAGTCTCAATAGCAGGGGACTCCACAATGAGCAGTTCTTC
TRBD1 few TRBJ1-1 TRBV7-2 CASSPMGQRTFF TGTGCCAGCAGCCCCATGGGACAGCGAACTTTCTTT
. . TRBJ2-5 TRBV18 CASSNLGGPETQYF TGTGCCAGCTCCAACCTCGGGGGGCCGGAGACCCAGTACTTC
. few TRBJ1-1 TRBV6-5 CASSYRSGTEAFF TGTGCCAGCAGTTACCGGTCTGGGACTGAAGCTTTCTTT